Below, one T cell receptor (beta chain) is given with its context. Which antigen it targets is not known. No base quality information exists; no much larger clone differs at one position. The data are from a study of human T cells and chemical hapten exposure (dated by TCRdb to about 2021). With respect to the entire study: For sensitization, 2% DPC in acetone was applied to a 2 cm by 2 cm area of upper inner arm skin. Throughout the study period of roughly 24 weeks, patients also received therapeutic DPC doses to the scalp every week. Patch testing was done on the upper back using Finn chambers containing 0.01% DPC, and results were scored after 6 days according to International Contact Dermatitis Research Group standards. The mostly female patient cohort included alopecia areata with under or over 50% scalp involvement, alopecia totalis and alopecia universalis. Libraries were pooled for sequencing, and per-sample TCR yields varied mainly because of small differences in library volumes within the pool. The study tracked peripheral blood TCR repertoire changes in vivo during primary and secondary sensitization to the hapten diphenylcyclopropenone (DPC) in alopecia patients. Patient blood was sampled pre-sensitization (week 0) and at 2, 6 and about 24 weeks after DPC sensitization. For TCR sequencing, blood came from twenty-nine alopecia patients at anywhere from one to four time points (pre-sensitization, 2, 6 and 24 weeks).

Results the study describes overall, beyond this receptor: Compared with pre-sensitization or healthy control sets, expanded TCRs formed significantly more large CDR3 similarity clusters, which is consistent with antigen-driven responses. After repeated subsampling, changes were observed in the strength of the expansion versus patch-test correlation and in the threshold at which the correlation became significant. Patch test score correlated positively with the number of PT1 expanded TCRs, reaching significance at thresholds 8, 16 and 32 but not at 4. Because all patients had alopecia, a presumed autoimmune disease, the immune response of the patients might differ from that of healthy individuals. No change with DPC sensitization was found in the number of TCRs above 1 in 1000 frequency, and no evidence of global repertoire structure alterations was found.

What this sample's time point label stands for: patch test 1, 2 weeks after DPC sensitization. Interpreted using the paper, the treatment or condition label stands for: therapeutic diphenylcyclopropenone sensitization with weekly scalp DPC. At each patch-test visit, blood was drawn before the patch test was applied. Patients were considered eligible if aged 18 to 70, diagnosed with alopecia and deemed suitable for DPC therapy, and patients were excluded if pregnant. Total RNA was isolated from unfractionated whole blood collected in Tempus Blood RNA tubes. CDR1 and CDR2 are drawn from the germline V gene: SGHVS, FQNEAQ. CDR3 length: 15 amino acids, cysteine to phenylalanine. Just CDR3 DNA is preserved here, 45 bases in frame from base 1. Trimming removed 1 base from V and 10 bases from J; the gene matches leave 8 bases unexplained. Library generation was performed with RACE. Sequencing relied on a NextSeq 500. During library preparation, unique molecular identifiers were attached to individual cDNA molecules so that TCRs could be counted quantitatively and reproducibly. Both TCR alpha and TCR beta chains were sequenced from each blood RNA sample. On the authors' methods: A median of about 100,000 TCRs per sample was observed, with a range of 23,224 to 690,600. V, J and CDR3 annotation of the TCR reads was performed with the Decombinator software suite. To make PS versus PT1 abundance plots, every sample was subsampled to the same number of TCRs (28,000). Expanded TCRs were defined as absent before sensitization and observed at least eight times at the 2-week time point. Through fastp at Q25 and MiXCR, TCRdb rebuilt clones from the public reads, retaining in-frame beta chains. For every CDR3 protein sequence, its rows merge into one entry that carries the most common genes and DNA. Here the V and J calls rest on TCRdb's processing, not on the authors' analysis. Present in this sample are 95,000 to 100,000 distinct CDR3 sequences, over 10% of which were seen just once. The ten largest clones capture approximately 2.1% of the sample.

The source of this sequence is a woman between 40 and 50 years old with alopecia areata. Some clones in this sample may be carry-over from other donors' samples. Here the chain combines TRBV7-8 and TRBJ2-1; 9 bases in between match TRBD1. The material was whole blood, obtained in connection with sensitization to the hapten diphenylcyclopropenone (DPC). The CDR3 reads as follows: CASSLGGTGRIEQFF. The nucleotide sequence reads TGTGCCAGCAGCTTAGGGGGGACAGGGCGGATCGAGCAGTTCTTC.